These 13 T cell receptor beta chains were all obtained from the same sample, sequenced in a study of OX40 agonist ivuxolimab in advanced cancers. The assay was immunoSEQ multiplex PCR, and TCRdb's table has in-frame clones only and misses some. Of 82,000 or so clones detected, around nine tenths appear once; the ten largest clones hold roughly 1.1%. The sequences come from CD4+ or CD8+ T cells sorted from blood, collected in a trial of the OX40 agonist ivuxolimab. The receptors were gathered from an adult with an advanced solid tumor such as melanoma, head and neck, liver or kidney cancer.

The chain employs TRBV18 and TRBJ2-4; no reliable D call. This CDR3 spans 14 amino acids. CDR1 KGHSH and CDR2 LQKENI come from the germline V gene. V shed 0 bases and J shed 10 bases, with 13 bases lying between them. This CDR3 is CASSPPGRSWIQYF. CDR3 in DNA: TGTGCCAGCTCACCACCCGGGCGAAGCTGGATTCAGTACTTC.

With respect to this clone: Other DNA variants within this sample encode the same CDR3. V gene TRBV27 combines with J gene TRBJ2-7; 7 positions agree with TRBD2. The CDR3 contains 14 residues. Germline V CDR1 and CDR2: MNHEY, SMNVEV (reference sequence). V lost 8 bases and J lost 6; bases outside the gene matches: 13. CDR3 in amino acids: CASLPLPRGGEQYF. The CDR3 region has the DNA TGTGCCAGCCTTCCCCTACCCCGCGGGGGCGAGCAGTACTTC.

This chain links TRBV7-9 with TRBJ2-1; TRBD2 matches 8 bases. V dropped 1 base and J dropped 8; count of bases not matched to a gene: 13. Germline V gene data show CDR1 as SEHNR and CDR2 as FQNEAQ (reference sequence). CDR3 length: 17 residues. In nucleotides, the CDR3 is TGTGCCAGCAGCTTAGGGCTGACTACTAGCGGTGCCTATGAGCAGTTCTTC. It encodes CASSLGLTTSGAYEQFF.

This rearrangement joins TRBV27 to TRBJ1-4; a possible D gene is TRBD1 (5 bases). The CDR3 consists of 15 residues. With 2 bases removed from V and 8 bases from J, the gap between germline ends came to 15 bases. Germline CDR1 is MNHEY and CDR2 is SMNVEV (reference sequence). CDR3 region: CASSLRGRYGEKLFF. The CDR3 DNA sequence: TGTGCCAGCAGTTTAAGGGGACGGTACGGGGAAAAACTGTTTTTT.

The V and J genes are TRBV4-2 and TRBJ2-7; 10 nucleotides agree with TRBD2. With 1 base clipped from V and 7 bases from J, the junction kept 7 bases outside the gene matches. CDR3 size: 15 residues. CDR1 is LGHNA and CDR2 is YNFKEQ in the germline V gene. The CDR3 bases are TGTGCCAGCAGCCAAGCGTCTAGCGGGAGTTGGGAGCAGTACTTC. Its translation is CASSQASSGSWEQYF.

This chain joins TRBV7-2 and TRBJ2-1; 7 bases align to TRBD2. J was trimmed by 12 bases and V by 4 bases; bases with no gene match: 12. The CDR3 is made up of 14 amino acids. Per the germline V gene, CDR1 is SGHTA and CDR2 is FQGNSA. The CDR3 DNA is TGTGCCAGCAGCTCCGCCCTTGGGGGGGAGCGGCAGTTCTTC. Amino acids: CASSSALGGERQFF.

The CDR3 DNA reads as TGTGCCAGCAGTTCCGGGTCCGCCTCCCTAAACACTGAAGCTTTCTTT. Translated: CASSSGSASLNTEAFF. The chain has TRBV28 and TRBJ1-1; unclear D gene. The CDR3 totals 16 residues. The germline V gene encodes CDR1 MDHEN and CDR2 SYDVKM. Trimming removed 4 bases at V and 2 bases at J, with 17 bases between.

The genes are TRBV30 and TRBJ2-7; D is uncertain. The CDR3 loop spans 11 amino acids. Germline loops: CDR1 GTSNPN, CDR2 SVGIG (reference sequence). Between the trimmed V and J ends, which lost 3 bases and 8 bases, there was a span of 11 bases. This chain's CDR3 is CAWRLEVKQYF. The CDR3 DNA is TGTGCCTGGAGATTAGAGGTTAAGCAGTACTTC.

The rearrangement uses TRBV28 and TRBJ2-3; no firm D call. V dropped 5 bases and J dropped 1 base, with 25 bases sitting between them. CDR1 MDHEN and CDR2 SYDVKM come from the germline V gene. The CDR3 has 19 amino acids. The CDR3 DNA is TGTGCCAGCAGTCAGGATTTACGGGCAGTTGGGGATGGCACAGATACGCAGTATTTT. Its translation is CASSQDLRAVGDGTDTQYF.

The chain has TRBV7-9 and TRBJ1-2; TRBD1 aligns across 10 bases. The length of the CDR3 is 18 residues. Germline V gives CDR1 SEHNR, CDR2 FQNEAQ (reference sequence). The trim removed 8 bases at V and 4 bases at J, leaving 19 bases unmatched. CDR3 sequence: CASARSGTGAQVGYGYTF. The DNA of the CDR3 is TGTGCCAGCGCCAGATCCGGGACAGGGGCCCAAGTGGGCTATGGCTACACCTTC.

V usage is TRBV5-4 and J usage is TRBJ2-3; 10 bases fit TRBD2. Looked up from germline, CDR1 is SGHNT and CDR2 is YYREEE (reference sequence). The CDR3 runs 14 residues. The junction had 2 bases not matched to a gene; V was cut back by 5 bases and J by 2 bases. The CDR3 coding sequence is TGTGCCAGCAGACTAGCGGGGATCACAGATACGCAGTATTTT. It codes for CASRLAGITDTQYF.

This clone was seen just once. The chain uses TRBV19 and TRBJ2-3, with D possibly matching TRBD2 (5 bases). Per the germline V gene, CDR1 is LNHDA and CDR2 is SQIVND (reference sequence). V gave up 7 bases and J gave up 0 bases, with 11 bases separating them. The CDR3 has 14 residues. CDR3: CASKLGASTDTQYF. The CDR3 bases are TGTGCCAGTAAGTTGGGAGCGAGCACAGATACGCAGTATTTT.

The chain recombines TRBV7-2 with TRBJ1-4; tentatively, D is TRBD1 (5 bases). Trimming pared 5 bases from V and 4 bases from J, leaving 14 bases between. CDR3 length: 15 residues. Germline V gene sequence: CDR1 SGHTA, CDR2 FQGNSA. This CDR3 reads CASSPAGTVNEKLFF. CDR3 bases: TGTGCCAGCAGCCCCGCCGGGACGGTTAATGAAAAACTGTTTTTT.